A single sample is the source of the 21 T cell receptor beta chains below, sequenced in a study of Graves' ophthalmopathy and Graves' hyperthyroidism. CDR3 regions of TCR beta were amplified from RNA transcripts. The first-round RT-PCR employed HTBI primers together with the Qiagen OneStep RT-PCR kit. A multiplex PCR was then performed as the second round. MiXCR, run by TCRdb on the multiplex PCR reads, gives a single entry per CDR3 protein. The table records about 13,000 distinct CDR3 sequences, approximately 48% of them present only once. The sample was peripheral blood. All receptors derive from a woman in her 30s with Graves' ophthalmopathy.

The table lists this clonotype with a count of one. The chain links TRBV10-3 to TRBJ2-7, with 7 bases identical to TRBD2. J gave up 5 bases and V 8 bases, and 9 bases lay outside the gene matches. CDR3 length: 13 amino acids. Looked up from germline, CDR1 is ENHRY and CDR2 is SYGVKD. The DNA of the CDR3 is TGTGCCATCGGGATCCGACTAGCCCACGAGCAGTACTTC. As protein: CAIGIRLAHEQYF.

The CDR3 here is CATSGAGGGYEQYF. In DNA form, the CDR3 reads TGTGCCACCTCGGGGGCGGGAGGGGGATACGAGCAGTACTTC. This chain joins TRBV19 and TRBJ2-7; 9 bases align to TRBD2. Germline trimming cut 10 bases from V and 4 bases from J; bases unmatched to any gene: 11. The germline V gene encodes CDR1 LNHDA and CDR2 SQIVND (reference sequence). The CDR3 contains 14 residues.

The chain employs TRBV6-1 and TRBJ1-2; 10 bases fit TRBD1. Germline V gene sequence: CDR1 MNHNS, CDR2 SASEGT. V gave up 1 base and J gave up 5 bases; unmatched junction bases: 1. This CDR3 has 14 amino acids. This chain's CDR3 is CASSEGQGAYGYTF. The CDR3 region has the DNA TGTGCCAGCAGTGAAGGACAGGGGGCATATGGCTACACCTTC.

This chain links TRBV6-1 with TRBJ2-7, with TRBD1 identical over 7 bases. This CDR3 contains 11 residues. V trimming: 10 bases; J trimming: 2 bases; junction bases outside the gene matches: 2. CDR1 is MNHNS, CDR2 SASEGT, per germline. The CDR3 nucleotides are TGTGCCACCGGGACAGCCTACGAGCAGTACTTC. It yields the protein CATGTAYEQYF.

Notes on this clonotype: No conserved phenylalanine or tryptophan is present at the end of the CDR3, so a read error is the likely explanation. The CDR3, as DNA: TGTGCCAGCGGTCTAAGCAGGGTCGGGACCGGGGAGCTGTTTTCT. It encodes CASGLSRVGTGELFS. V usage is TRBV7-2 and J usage is TRBJ2-2; D possibly corresponds to TRBD1 (5 bases). The CDR3 consists of 15 residues. Germline V CDR1 and CDR2: SGHTA, FQGNSA. V lost 8 bases, J lost 5 bases, and 18 bases lay in between.

Here the CDR3 reads CSAREDWSYEQYF. The CDR3 DNA is TGCAGTGCTAGAGAGGACTGGTCCTACGAGCAGTACTTC. The V and J genes are TRBV20-1 and TRBJ2-7; TRBD2 might be the D (5 bases). Germline CDR1 reads DFQATT; CDR2 reads SNEGSKA (reference sequence). The CDR3 sequence is 13 residues long. V was clipped by 0 bases and J by 1 base, with 7 bases between them.

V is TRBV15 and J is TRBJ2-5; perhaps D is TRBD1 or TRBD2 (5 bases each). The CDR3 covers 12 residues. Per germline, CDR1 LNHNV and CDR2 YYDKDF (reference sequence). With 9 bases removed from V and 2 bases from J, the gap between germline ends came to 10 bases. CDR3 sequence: CATGPPQETQYF. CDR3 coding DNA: TGTGCCACGGGACCCCCACAAGAGACCCAGTACTTC. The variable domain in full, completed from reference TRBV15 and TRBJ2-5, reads DAMVIQNPRYQVTQFGKPVTLSCSQTLNHNVMYWYQQKSSQAPKLLFHYYDKDFNNEADTPDNFQSRRPNTSFCFLDIRSPGLGDTAMYLCATGPPQETQYFGPGTRLLVL.

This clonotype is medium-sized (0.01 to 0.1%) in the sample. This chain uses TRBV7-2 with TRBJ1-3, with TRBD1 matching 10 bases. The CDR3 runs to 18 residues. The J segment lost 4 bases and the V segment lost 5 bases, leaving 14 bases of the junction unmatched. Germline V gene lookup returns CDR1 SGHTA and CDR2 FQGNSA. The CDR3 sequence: CASSRPGTGALAGNTIYF. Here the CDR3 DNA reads TGTGCCAGCAGCCGTCCCGGGACAGGGGCCCTGGCCGGAAACACCATATATTTT.

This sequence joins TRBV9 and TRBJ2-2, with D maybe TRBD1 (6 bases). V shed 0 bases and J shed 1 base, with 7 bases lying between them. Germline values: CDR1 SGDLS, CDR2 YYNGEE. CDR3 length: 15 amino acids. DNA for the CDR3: TGTGCCAGCAGCGTAGTAGGGGGGAACACCGGGGAGCTGTTTTTT. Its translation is CASSVVGGNTGELFF.

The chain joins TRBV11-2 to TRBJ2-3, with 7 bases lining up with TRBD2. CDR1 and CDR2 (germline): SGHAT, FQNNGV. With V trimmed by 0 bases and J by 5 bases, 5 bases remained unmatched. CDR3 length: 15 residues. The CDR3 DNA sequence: TGTGCCAGCAGCTTAGATATCGGACTAGTAGATACGCAGTATTTT. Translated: CASSLDIGLVDTQYF.

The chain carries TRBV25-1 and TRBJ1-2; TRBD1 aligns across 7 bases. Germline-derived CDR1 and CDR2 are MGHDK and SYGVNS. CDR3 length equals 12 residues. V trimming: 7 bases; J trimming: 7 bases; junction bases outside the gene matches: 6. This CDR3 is CASMEGAGGYTF. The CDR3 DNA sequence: TGTGCCAGCATGGAGGGGGCAGGTGGCTACACCTTC.

The CDR3 here is CASSTTRDRGHNQPQHF. The CDR3 DNA reads as TGTGCCAGCAGCACGACCCGGGACAGGGGACACAATCAGCCCCAGCATTTT. The chain couples TRBV7-4 to TRBJ1-5; TRBD1 agrees at 10 bases. V lost 5 bases to trimming and J lost 3 bases; unmatched junction nucleotides: 10. Per the germline V gene, CDR1 is SGHVT and CDR2 is SQSDAQ. This CDR3 region has 17 residues.

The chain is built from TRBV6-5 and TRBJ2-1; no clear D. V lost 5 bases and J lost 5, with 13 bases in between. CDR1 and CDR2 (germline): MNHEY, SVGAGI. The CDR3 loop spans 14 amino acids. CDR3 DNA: TGTGCCAGCAGTGAAGCGAGGCCAAACAATGAGCAGTTCTTC. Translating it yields CASSEARPNNEQFF.

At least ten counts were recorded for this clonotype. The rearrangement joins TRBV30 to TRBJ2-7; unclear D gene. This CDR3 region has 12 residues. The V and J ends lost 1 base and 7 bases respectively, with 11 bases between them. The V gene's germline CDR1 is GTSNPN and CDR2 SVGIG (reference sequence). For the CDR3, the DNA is TGTGCCTGGAGTGGGAGTCGTCGGGAGCAGTACTTC. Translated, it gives CAWSGSRREQYF. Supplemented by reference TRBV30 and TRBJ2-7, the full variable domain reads SQTIHQWPATLVQPVGSPLSLECTVEGTSNPNLYWYRQAAGRGLQLLFYSVGIGQISSEVPQNLSASRPQDRQFILSSKKLLLSDSGFYLCAWSGSRREQYFGPGTRLTVT.

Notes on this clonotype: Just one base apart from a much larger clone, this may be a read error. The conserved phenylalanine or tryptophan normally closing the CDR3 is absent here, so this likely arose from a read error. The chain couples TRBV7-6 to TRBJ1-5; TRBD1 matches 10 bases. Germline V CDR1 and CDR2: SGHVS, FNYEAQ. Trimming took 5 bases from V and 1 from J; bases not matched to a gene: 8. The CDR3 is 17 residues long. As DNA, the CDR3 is TGTGCCAGCAGCCAAACGACAGGGGGCGTAAGCAATCAGCCCCAGCATCTT. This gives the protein CASSQTTGGVSNQPQHL.

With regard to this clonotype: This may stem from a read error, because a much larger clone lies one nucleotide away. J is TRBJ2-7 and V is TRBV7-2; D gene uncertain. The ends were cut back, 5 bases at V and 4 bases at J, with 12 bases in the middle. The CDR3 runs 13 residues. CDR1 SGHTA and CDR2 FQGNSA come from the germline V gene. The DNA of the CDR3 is TGTGCCAGCAGCCAATGCCGCGAGTACGAGCAGTACTTC. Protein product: CASSQCREYEQYF.

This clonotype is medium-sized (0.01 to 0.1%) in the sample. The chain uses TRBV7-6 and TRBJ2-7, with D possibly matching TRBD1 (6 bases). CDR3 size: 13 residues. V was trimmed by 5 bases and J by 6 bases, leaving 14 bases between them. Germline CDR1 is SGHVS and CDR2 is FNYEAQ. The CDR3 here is CASSHPTGGEQYF. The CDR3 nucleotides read TGTGCCAGCAGCCACCCGACAGGCGGCGAGCAGTACTTC.

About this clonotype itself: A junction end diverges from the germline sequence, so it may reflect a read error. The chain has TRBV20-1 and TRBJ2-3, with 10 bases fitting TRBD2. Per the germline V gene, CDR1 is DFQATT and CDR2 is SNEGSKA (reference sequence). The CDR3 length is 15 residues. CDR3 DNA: TGCACTGCAACGACTAGCGGGTGTATCACAGATACCCAGTATTTT. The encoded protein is CTATTSGCITDTQYF.

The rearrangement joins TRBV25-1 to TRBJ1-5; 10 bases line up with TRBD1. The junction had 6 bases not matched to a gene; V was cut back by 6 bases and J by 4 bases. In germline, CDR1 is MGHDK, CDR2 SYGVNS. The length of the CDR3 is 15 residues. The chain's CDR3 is CASSGDRGSNQPQHF. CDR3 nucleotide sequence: TGTGCCAGCAGCGGGGACAGGGGCTCGAATCAGCCCCAGCATTTT.

The CDR3 loop reads CASSLDRVGNEQFF. CDR3 DNA: TGTGCCAGCAGCTTAGACAGGGTGGGCAATGAGCAGTTCTTC. V usage is TRBV7-2 and J usage is TRBJ2-1, with D maybe TRBD1 (6 bases). The CDR3 is 14 residues long. The germline V gene has CDR1 SGHTA and CDR2 FQGNSA. V lost 1 base and J lost 6, with 10 bases in between.

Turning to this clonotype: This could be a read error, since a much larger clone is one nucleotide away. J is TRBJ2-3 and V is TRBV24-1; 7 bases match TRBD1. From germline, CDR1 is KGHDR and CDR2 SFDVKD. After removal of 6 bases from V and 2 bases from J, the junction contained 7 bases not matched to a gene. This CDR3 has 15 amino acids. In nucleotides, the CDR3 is TGTGCCACCAGTACCCTCGACAGGGACACAGATACGCAGTATTTT. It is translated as CATSTLDRDTDTQYF.